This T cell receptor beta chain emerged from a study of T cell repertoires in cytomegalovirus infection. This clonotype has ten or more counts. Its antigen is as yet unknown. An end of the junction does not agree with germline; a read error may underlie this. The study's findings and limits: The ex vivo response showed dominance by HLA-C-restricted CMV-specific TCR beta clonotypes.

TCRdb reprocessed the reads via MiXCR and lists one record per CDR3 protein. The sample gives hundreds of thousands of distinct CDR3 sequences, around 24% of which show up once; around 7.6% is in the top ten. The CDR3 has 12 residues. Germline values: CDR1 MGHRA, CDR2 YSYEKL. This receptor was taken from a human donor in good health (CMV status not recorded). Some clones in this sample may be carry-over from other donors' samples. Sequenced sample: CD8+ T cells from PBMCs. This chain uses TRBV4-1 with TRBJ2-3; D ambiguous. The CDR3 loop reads CASSQDGDTQYF. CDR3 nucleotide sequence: TGTGCCAGCAGCCAGGACGGAGATACGCAGTATTTT.